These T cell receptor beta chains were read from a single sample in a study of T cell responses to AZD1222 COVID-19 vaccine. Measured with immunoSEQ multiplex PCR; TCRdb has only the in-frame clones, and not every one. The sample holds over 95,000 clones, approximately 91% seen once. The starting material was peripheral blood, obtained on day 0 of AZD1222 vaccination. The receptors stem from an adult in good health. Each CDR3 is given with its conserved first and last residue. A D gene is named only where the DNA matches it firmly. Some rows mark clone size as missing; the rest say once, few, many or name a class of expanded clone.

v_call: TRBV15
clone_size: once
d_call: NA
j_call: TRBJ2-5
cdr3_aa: CATSRDVGVETQYF
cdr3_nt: TGTGCCACCAGCAGAGACGTAGGGGTGGAGACCCAGTACTTC

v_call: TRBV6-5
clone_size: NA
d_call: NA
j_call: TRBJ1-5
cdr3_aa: CASSRGQTNQPQHF
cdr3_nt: TGTGCCAGCAGTCGAGGACAGACGAATCAGCCCCAGCATTTT

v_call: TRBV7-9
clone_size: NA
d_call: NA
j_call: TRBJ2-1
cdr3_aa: CASSIGQNEQFF
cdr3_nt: TGTGCCAGCAGCATCGGACAGAATGAGCAGTTCTTC

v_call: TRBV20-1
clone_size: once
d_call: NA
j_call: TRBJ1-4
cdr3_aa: CSASMAATNEKLFF
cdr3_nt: TGCAGTGCTAGTATGGCGGCAACTAATGAAAAACTGTTTTTT

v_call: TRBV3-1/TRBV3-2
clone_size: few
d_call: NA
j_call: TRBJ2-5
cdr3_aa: CASSQPPSVWGETQYF
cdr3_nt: TGTGCCAGCAGCCAGCCCCCTAGCGTCTGGGGGGAGACCCAGTACTTC

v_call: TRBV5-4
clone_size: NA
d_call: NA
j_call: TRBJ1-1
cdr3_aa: CASSLRAEAFF
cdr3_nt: TGTGCCAGCAGCTTGAGGGCTGAAGCTTTCTTT

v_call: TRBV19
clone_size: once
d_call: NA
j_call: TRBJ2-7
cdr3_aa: CASSDTVGSYEQYF
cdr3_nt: TGTGCCAGTAGTGATACAGTAGGCTCCTACGAGCAGTACTTC

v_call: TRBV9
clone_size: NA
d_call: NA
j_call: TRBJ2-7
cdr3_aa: CASSGQSGSSWGEQYF
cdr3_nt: TGTGCCAGCAGCGGACAATCCGGGTCCTCCTGGGGCGAGCAGTACTTC

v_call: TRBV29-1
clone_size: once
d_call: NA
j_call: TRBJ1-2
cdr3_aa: CSVEISLSWDGYTF
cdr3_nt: TGCAGCGTTGAAATTTCGTTAAGTTGGGATGGCTACACCTTC

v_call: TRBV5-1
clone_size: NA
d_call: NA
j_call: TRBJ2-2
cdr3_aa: CASSSQGKNTGELFF
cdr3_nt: TGCGCCAGCAGCTCACAGGGAAAGAACACCGGGGAGCTGTTTTTT

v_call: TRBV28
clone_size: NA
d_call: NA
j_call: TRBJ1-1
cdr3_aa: CASSLPPGRGTEAFF
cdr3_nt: TGTGCCAGCAGTTTACCCCCGGGTCGAGGGACTGAAGCTTTCTTT

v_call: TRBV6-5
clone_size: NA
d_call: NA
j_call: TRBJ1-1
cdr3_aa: CASTRRVMDTEAFF
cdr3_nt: TGTGCCAGCACCCGTAGGGTAATGGACACTGAAGCTTTCTTT

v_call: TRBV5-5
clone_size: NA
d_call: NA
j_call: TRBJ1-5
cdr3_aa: CASSFAGNQPQHF
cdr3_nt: TGTGCCAGCAGCTTTGCGGGCAATCAGCCCCAGCATTTT

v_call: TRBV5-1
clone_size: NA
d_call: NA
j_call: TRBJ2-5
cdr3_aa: CASSFPGLSRDPQETQYF
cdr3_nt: TGCGCCAGCAGCTTCCCCGGGCTGAGTAGAGATCCGCAGGAGACCCAGTACTTC

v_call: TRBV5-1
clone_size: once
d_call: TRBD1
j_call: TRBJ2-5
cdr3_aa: CASSFQGQKETQYF
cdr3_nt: TGCGCCAGCAGCTTTCAGGGACAGAAAGAGACCCAGTACTTC

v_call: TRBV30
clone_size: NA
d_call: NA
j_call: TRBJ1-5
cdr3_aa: CAWSLPRAYSNQPQHF
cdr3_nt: TGTGCCTGGAGCCTCCCCAGGGCCTATAGCAATCAGCCCCAGCATTTT

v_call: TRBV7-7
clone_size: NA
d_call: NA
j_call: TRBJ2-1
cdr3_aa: CASSLGPGNNEQFF
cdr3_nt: TGTGCTAGCAGCTTAGGACCGGGAAACAATGAGCAGTTCTTC

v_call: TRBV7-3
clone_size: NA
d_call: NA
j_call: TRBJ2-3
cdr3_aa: CASSSWTSTDTQYF
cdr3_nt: TGTGCCAGCAGCTCCTGGACCAGCACAGATACGCAGTATTTT

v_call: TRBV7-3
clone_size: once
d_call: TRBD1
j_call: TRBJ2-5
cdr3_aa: CASSPRGQFQETQYF
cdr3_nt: TGTGCCAGCAGTCCAAGGGGACAGTTCCAAGAGACCCAGTACTTC

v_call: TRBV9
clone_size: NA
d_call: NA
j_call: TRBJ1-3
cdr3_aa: CASSVELSGSGNTIYF
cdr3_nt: TGTGCCAGCAGCGTAGAGTTATCGGGCTCGGGAAACACCATATATTTT

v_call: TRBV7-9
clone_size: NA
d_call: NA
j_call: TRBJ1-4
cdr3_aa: CASSFSLGDEKLFF
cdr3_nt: TGTGCCAGCAGCTTCAGCCTCGGCGATGAAAAACTGTTTTTT

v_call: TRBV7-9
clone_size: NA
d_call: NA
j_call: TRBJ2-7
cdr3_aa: CASSLGTEFYEQYF
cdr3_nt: TGTGCCAGCAGCTTAGGGACAGAGTTCTACGAGCAGTACTTC

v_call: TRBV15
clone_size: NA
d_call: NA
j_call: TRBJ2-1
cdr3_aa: CATSSANYVYNEQFF
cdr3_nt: TGTGCCACCAGCAGTGCCAATTACGTATACAATGAGCAGTTCTTC

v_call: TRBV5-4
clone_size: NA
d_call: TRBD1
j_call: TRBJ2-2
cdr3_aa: CASSSGQYKAGELFF
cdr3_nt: TGTGCCAGCAGCTCGGGACAGTATAAGGCCGGGGAGCTGTTTTTT

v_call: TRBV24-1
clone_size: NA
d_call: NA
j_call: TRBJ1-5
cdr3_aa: CATSPRKSNQPQHF
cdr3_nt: TGTGCCACCAGTCCTCGTAAGAGCAATCAGCCCCAGCATTTT

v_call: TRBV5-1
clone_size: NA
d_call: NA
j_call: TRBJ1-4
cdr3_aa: CASSFCEKLFF
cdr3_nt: TGCGCCAGCAGCTTTTGTGAAAAACTGTTTTTT

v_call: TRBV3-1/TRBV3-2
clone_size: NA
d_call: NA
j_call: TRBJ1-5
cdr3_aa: CASSQVPGWQQPQHF
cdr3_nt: TGTGCCAGCAGCCAAGTCCCAGGGTGGCAGCAGCCCCAGCATTTT

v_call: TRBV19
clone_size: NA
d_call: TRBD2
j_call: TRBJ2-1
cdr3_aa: CASSAGTSYNEQFF
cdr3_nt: TGTGCCAGTAGCGCCGGGACTAGTTACAATGAGCAGTTCTTC

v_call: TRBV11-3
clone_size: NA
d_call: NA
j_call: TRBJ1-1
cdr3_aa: CASSRRVNTEAFF
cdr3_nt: TGTGCCAGCAGCCGAAGGGTGAACACTGAAGCTTTCTTT

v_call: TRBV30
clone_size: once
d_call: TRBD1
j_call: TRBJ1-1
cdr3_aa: CAWRGQGVYTEAFF
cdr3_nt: TGTGCCTGGAGGGGACAGGGGGTATACACTGAAGCTTTCTTT

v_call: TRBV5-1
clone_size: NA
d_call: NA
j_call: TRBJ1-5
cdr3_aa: CASSLTLRVNSNQPQHF
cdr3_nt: TGCGCCAGCAGCTTGACATTGAGGGTGAATAGCAATCAGCCCCAGCATTTT

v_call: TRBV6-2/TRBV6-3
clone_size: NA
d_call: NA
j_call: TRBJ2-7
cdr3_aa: CASSYSTLEQYF
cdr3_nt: TGTGCCAGCAGTTACTCGACTCTTGAGCAGTACTTC

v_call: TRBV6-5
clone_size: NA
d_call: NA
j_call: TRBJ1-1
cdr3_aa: CASSYRGRTEAFF
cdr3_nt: TGTGCCAGCAGTTACAGGGGTAGGACTGAAGCTTTCTTT

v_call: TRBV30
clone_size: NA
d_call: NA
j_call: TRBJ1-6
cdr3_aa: CAWNPGTGSPLHF
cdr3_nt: TGTGCCTGGAACCCTGGGACTGGTTCACCCCTCCACTTT

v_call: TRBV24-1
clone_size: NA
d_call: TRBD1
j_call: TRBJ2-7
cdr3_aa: CATSDSRQGAYEQYF
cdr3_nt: TGTGCCACCAGTGATTCGAGACAGGGGGCCTACGAGCAGTACTTC

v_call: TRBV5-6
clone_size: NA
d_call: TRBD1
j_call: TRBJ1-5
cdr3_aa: CASSLVGTDNQPQHF
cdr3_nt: TGTGCCAGCAGCTTGGTAGGGACAGACAATCAGCCCCAGCATTTT

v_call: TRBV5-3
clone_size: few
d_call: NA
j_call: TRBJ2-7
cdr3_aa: CARSLIQANAEQYF
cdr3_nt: TGTGCCAGAAGCTTGATACAGGCGAACGCCGAGCAGTACTTC

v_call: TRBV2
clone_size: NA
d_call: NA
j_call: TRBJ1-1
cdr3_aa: CASSALGVRGTEAFF
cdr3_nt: TGTGCCAGCAGTGCCCTGGGAGTTCGGGGCACTGAAGCTTTCTTT

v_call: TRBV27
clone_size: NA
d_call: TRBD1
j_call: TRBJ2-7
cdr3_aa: CASSPLSMEQGGYEQYF
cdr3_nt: TGTGCCAGCAGTCCGCTATCGATGGAACAGGGGGGCTACGAGCAGTACTTC

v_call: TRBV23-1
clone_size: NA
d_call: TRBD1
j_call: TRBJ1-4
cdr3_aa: CASSPTGNNEKLFF
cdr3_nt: TGCGCCAGCAGTCCGACAGGGAATAATGAAAAACTGTTTTTT

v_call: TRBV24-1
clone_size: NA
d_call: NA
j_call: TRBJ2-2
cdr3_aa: CATSDSVGFDTGELFF
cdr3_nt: TGTGCCACCAGTGATTCAGTGGGGTTCGACACCGGGGAGCTGTTTTTT

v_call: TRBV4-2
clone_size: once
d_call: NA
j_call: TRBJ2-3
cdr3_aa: CASSLPQAGLTDTQYF
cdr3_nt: TGTGCCAGCAGCTTGCCACAGGCTGGGCTCACAGATACGCAGTATTTT

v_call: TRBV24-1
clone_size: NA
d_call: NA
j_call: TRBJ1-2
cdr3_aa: CATSDHRVTNYGYTF
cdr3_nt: TGTGCCACCAGTGACCACAGGGTGACTAACTATGGCTACACCTTC

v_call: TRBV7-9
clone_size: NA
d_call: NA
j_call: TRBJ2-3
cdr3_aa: CASSLTFQFTDTQYF
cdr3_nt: TGTGCCAGCAGCCTCACGTTTCAGTTCACAGATACGCAGTATTTT

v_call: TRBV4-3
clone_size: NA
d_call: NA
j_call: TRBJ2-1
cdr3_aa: CASSQGNRGWDNEQFF
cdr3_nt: TGCGCCAGCAGCCAAGGGAACCGGGGCTGGGACAATGAGCAGTTCTTC

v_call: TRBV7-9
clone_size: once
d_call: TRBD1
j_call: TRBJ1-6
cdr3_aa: CASSGTGSHSPLHF
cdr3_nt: TGTGCCAGCAGCGGGACAGGGAGTCATTCACCCCTCCACTTT

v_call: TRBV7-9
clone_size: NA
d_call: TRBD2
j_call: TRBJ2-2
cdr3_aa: CASRTSSGGRNTGELFF
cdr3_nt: TGTGCCAGCAGGACCTCTAGCGGGGGGAGGAACACCGGGGAGCTGTTTTTT

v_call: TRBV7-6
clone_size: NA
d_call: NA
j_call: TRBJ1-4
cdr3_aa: CASRGGTNEKLFF
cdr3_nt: TGTGCCAGCCGGGGGGGAACTAATGAAAAACTGTTTTTT

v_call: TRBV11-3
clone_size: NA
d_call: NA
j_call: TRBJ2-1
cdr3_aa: CASSLFQSNEQFF
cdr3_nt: TGTGCCAGCAGCTTATTCCAGAGCAATGAGCAGTTCTTC

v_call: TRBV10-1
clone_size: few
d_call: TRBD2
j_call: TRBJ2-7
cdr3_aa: CASSPGTSGDLYEQYF
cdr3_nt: TGCGCCAGCAGTCCCGGGACTAGCGGGGACCTCTACGAGCAGTACTTC

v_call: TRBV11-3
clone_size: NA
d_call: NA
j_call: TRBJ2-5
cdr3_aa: CASSLDGGRVEETQYF
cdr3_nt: TGTGCCAGCAGCTTAGACGGCGGTCGGGTCGAGGAGACCCAGTACTTC

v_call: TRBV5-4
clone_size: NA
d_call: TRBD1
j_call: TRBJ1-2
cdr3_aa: CASSASRQGQEGYTF
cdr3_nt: TGTGCCAGCAGCGCGAGTCGACAGGGCCAGGAGGGCTACACCTTC

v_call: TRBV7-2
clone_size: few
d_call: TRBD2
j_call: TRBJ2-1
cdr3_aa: CASSPQLAGLGNEQFF
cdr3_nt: TGTGCCAGCAGCCCCCAACTAGCGGGGCTCGGCAATGAGCAGTTCTTC

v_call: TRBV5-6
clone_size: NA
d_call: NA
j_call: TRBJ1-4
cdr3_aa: CASSLAGRGEKLFF
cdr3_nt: TGTGCCAGCAGCTTGGCAGGCCGGGGGGAAAAACTGTTTTTT

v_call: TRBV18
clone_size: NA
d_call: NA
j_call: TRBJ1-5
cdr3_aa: CASSPLNEGPFSNQPQHF
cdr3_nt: TGTGCCAGCTCACCACTTAACGAGGGACCGTTTAGCAATCAGCCCCAGCATTTT

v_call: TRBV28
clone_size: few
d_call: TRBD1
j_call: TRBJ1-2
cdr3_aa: CASSGAGTGYYGYTF
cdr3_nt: TGTGCCAGCAGTGGGGCGGGGACAGGCTACTATGGCTACACCTTC

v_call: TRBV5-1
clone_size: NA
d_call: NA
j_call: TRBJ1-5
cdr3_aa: CASSLGPGNQPQHF
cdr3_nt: TGCGCCAGCAGCTTGGGTCCAGGCAATCAGCCCCAGCATTTT

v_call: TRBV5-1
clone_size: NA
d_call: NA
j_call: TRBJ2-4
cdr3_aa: CASSLAAGLYKNIQYF
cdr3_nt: TGCGCCAGCAGCTTGGCCGCGGGTCTCTACAAAAACATTCAGTACTTC